This TCR beta chain was identified in a study of T cells after yellow fever vaccination. General observations from the study: The study found a weaker secondary response that peaked faster, day 5 versus 15.

To note about this clonotype: What it recognizes is unknown.

The ends were cut back, 0 bases at V and 5 bases at J, with 19 bases in the middle. This CDR3 is 17 amino acids long. CDR1 and CDR2 (germline): LNHNV, YYDKDF (reference sequence). TCRdb analysed the 5' RACE reads with MiXCR anew, one entry per CDR3 protein. The table has 300,000 or so distinct CDR3 sequences, about an eighth seen once; the top ten hold roughly 0.5%. The clonotype comes from a man aged 25 to 40 who received the YFV17D yellow fever vaccine. The sample consisted of CD4+ T cells sorted from PBMCs, taken 45 days after the yellow fever booster vaccination. The J gene is TRBJ2-5, the V gene TRBV15, with a tentative D call TRBD2 (6 bases). CDR3 DNA sequence: TGTGCCACCAGCAGAGACCTCGTAGTATCGGGAGACGAGACCCAGTACTTC. Protein sequence: CATSRDLVVSGDETQYF.